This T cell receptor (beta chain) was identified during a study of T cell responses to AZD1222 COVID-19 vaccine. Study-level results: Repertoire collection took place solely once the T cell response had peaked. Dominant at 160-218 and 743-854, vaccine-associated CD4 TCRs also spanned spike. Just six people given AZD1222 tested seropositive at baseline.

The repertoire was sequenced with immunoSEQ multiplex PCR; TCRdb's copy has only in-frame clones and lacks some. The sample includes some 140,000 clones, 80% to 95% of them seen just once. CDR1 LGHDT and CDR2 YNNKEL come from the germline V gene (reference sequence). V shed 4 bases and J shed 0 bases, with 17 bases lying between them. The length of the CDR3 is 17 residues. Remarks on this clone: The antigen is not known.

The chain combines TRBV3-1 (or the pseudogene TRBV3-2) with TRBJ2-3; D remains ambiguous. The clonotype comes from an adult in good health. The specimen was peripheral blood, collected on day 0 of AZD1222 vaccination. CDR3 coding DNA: TGTGCCAGCAGCCGGCCGGTTCGGCCTGGGAGCACAGATACGCAGTATTTT. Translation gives CASSRPVRPGSTDTQYF.